The 28 T cell receptor beta chains reported below all come from one sample, sequenced in a study of blood T cell repertoires in COVID-19. Measured with immunoSEQ multiplex PCR; TCRdb has only the in-frame clones, and not every one. The sample carries roughly 290,000 clones, around 89% recorded once. The sequencing input was peripheral blood. These receptors were taken from a man in his thirties or forties with acute or convalescent COVID-19.

V gene TRBV11-3 combines with J gene TRBJ2-3, with 11 nucleotides matching TRBD2. CDR3 length: 15 amino acids. Germline V gives CDR1 SGHNT, CDR2 YENEEA. The V and J ends lost 1 base and 5 bases, in that order; junction bases with no gene match: 2. The DNA for the CDR3 is TGTGCCAGCAGCTTAGCTGGGACTAGCGGAGATACGCAGTATTTT. It codes for CASSLAGTSGDTQYF.

The chain couples TRBV7-8 to TRBJ2-1; D might be TRBD1 (6 bases). CDR3 length: 15 residues. The germline V gene encodes CDR1 SGHVS and CDR2 FQNEAQ. The V end was cut by 5 bases, the J end by 6 bases, with 17 bases between. Here the CDR3 DNA reads TGTGCCAGCAGCCCCCGACAGGATTCGGGCAATGAGCAGTTCTTC. This codes for CASSPRQDSGNEQFF.

The V call is TRBV29-1, the J call TRBJ2-2, with a tentative D call TRBD1 (5 bases). The germline CDR1 and CDR2 sequences are SQVTM and ANQGSEA. The V end was cut by 2 bases, the J end by 12 bases, with 7 bases between. The CDR3 length is 10 residues. CDR3 region: CSVEQGKLFF. The CDR3 DNA sequence: TGCAGCGTTGAACAGGGCAAGCTGTTTTTT.

In the case of this clone: In the same sample, other DNA sequences code for this CDR3. The chain uses TRBV5-1 and TRBJ1-2; 8 bases fit TRBD1. The germline V gene has CDR1 SGHRS and CDR2 YFSETQ. This CDR3 is built from 13 residues. V lost 4 bases, J lost 4 bases, and 3 bases stayed unmatched. CDR3 in amino acids: CASSTGQGYGYTF. The CDR3 region has the DNA TGCGCCAGCAGCACCGGACAGGGCTATGGCTACACCTTC.

The V and J genes are TRBV5-1 and TRBJ2-2; D might be TRBD1 (6 bases). CDR3 length: 14 amino acids. The V gene's germline CDR1 is SGHRS and CDR2 YFSETQ. V dropped 1 base and J dropped 7 bases, with 11 bases sitting between them. The DNA for the CDR3 is TGCGCCAGCAGCTTGAGACAGGCTGGCGGGGAGCTGTTTTTT. The encoded protein is CASSLRQAGGELFF.

This clone was recorded only once. The rearrangement joins TRBV28 to TRBJ1-2, with D uncertain. The V end was cut by 5 bases, the J end by 3 bases, with 10 bases between. This CDR3 spans 13 amino acids. CDR1 MDHEN and CDR2 SYDVKM come from the germline V gene. CDR3 nucleotides: TGTGCCAGCAGTCGCGACACATACTATGGCTACACCTTC. Protein: CASSRDTYYGYTF.

The chain couples TRBV19 to TRBJ2-5; tentative D call: TRBD2 (5 bases). The germline gives CDR1 LNHDA, CDR2 SQIVND (reference sequence). The CDR3 spans 14 residues. Trimming took 7 bases from V and 0 from J, leaving 12 bases between them. As DNA, the CDR3 is TGTGCCAGTAAGGGAAAGGACTACCAAGAGACCCAGTACTTC. This codes for CASKGKDYQETQYF.

The chain recombines TRBV7-3 with TRBJ2-1; perhaps TRBD2 as D (5 bases). The CDR3 loop spans 16 amino acids. V dropped 2 bases and J dropped 0 bases, with 11 bases sitting between them. The germline V gene encodes CDR1 SGHTA and CDR2 FQGTGA. The CDR3 DNA follows: TGTGCCAGCAGCTTAGGGTTGGGGAGCTCCTACAATGAGCAGTTCTTC. Protein product: CASSLGLGSSYNEQFF. Looking up the rest from reference TRBV7-3 and TRBJ2-1 gives the full variable domain: GAGVSQTPSNKVTEKGKYVELRCDPISGHTALYWYRQSLGQGPEFLIYFQGTGAADDSGLPNDRFFAVRPEGSVSTLKIQRTERGDSAVYLCASSLGLGSSYNEQFFGPGTRLTVL.

This chain connects TRBV10-3 to TRBJ2-7; TRBD2 aligns across 9 bases. CDR1 is ENHRY and CDR2 is SYGVKD in the germline V gene. The CDR3 is made up of 16 amino acids. With 2 bases clipped from V and 3 bases from J, the junction kept 8 bases outside the gene matches. The CDR3 bases are TGTGCCATCAGTGAGGCCACCGGGACTAGCTACTACGAGCAGTACTTC. It encodes CAISEATGTSYYEQYF.

This clone was picked up a small number of times. The J gene is TRBJ2-1, the V gene TRBV28, with D tentatively TRBD1 (6 bases). The CDR3 length is 15 residues. Trimming took off 8 bases at V and 6 bases at J, with 20 bases between the two ends. Germline CDR1 MDHEN, CDR2 SYDVKM. The CDR3 loop reads CASPPRGRSANEQFF. CDR3 sequence (DNA): TGTGCCAGCCCCCCCAGGGGCCGTTCGGCCAATGAGCAGTTCTTC. Combining the CDR3 with reference TRBV28 and TRBJ2-1 gives the whole variable domain DVKVTQSSRYLVKRTGEKVFLECVQDMDHENMFWYRQDPGLGLRLIYFSYDVKMKEKGDIPEGYSVSREKKERFSLILESASTNQTSMYLCASPPRGRSANEQFFGPGTRLTVL.

The chain is built from TRBV7-9 and TRBJ1-4; TRBD1 agrees at 10 bases. The CDR3 has 14 amino acids. Germline CDR1 SEHNR, CDR2 FQNEAQ (reference sequence). Trimming at V came to 4 bases and at J to 14 bases, leaving 10 bases not matched to a gene. CDR3 residues: CASSSRQGASALFF. CDR3 nucleotide sequence: TGTGCCAGCAGCTCCAGACAGGGGGCCAGCGCTCTGTTTTTT.

The genes are TRBV6-5 and TRBJ2-3; D may be TRBD1 (6 bases). CDR3 size: 15 residues. Germline V gene lookup returns CDR1 MNHEY and CDR2 SVGAGI. Trimming left V 2 bases short and J 0 bases short, with 9 bases between. In DNA form, the CDR3 reads TGTGCCAGCAGTTACGGCCAGGGGAGCACAGATACGCAGTATTTT. Amino acids: CASSYGQGSTDTQYF.

This rearrangement joins TRBV2 to TRBJ1-5; possible D gene TRBD1, 5 bases. V gave up 5 bases and J gave up 4 bases, with 12 bases separating them. Germline CDR1 reads SNHLY; CDR2 reads FYNNEI. This CDR3 is 14 amino acids long. For the CDR3, the DNA is TGTGCCAGCAGTATCTTCAGGGAAAATCAGCCCCAGCATTTT. Its translation: CASSIFRENQPQHF.

The genes are TRBV5-1 and TRBJ2-3; D gene uncertain. Germline-derived CDR1 and CDR2 are SGHRS and YFSETQ. Trimming cost V 0 bases and J 4 bases, with 9 bases left between them. The CDR3 consists of 14 residues. Here the CDR3 reads CASSLEASADTQYF. The CDR3 DNA follows: TGCGCCAGCAGCTTGGAGGCGAGCGCAGATACGCAGTATTTT.

The chain recombines TRBV28 with TRBJ2-5; 14 bases are a match to TRBD2. The length of the CDR3 is 16 residues. V shed 5 bases, J shed 6 bases, and the junction held 8 bases outside the gene matches. Germline V gene sequence: CDR1 MDHEN, CDR2 SYDVKM. The CDR3 reads CASSLGTSGSWKTQYF. The CDR3 coding sequence is TGTGCCAGCAGTCTCGGGACTAGCGGGAGCTGGAAGACCCAGTACTTC.

The chain has TRBV10-3 and TRBJ2-1; 8 nucleotides agree with TRBD2. The length of the CDR3 is 16 residues. J gave up 5 bases and V 8 bases, and 14 bases lay outside the gene matches. In germline, CDR1 is ENHRY, CDR2 SYGVKD. CDR3 DNA: TGTGCCATCGCTCCCCCTTACGGGAGGGAGGACAATGAGCAGTTCTTC. Amino acids: CAIAPPYGREDNEQFF.

The J gene is TRBJ2-2, the V gene TRBV30; TRBD1 matches 9 bases. This CDR3 contains 13 residues. Germline V gene data show CDR1 as GTSNPN and CDR2 as SVGIG (reference sequence). The ends lost 5 bases at V and 6 bases at J; junction bases unmatched: 4. The CDR3 loop reads CAWGRQGAGELFF. In DNA, the CDR3 is TGTGCCTGGGGAAGACAGGGGGCCGGGGAGCTGTTTTTT.

The rearrangement uses TRBV11-2 and TRBJ2-7; a possible D gene is TRBD2 (5 bases). Germline-derived CDR1 and CDR2 are SGHAT and FQNNGV. The CDR3 extends over 16 amino acids. V was trimmed by 6 bases and J by 3 bases, leaving 21 bases between them. CDR3 sequence: CASSLPTSLVRYEQYF. Here the CDR3 DNA reads TGTGCCAGCAGTTTACCAACCTCACTAGTCCGCTACGAGCAGTACTTC.

This rearrangement joins TRBV27 to TRBJ2-4; 7 bases are shared with TRBD2. Germline assignment: CDR1 MNHEY and CDR2 SMNVEV (reference sequence). The CDR3 is 15 residues long. Trimming at V came to 1 base and at J to 4 bases, leaving 4 bases not matched to a gene. CDR3 nucleotides: TGTGCCAGCAGTTTATGGGAGGGGTCTAAAAACATTCAGTACTTC. Protein sequence: CASSLWEGSKNIQYF.

The J gene is TRBJ2-2, the V gene TRBV15, with 8 bases identical to TRBD2. With 8 bases clipped from V and 5 bases from J, the junction kept 13 bases outside the gene matches. Germline V gene data show CDR1 as LNHNV and CDR2 as YYDKDF (reference sequence). The CDR3 is made up of 16 amino acids. The CDR3 nucleotides read TGTGCCACCCGGGGGGGGGACTCGGGGAGGACCGGGGAGCTGTTTTTT. The encoded protein is CATRGGDSGRTGELFF. The whole variable domain, remainder taken from reference TRBV15 and TRBJ2-2, is DAMVIQNPRYQVTQFGKPVTLSCSQTLNHNVMYWYQQKSSQAPKLLFHYYDKDFNNEADTPDNFQSRRPNTSFCFLDIRSPGLGDTAMYLCATRGGDSGRTGELFFGEGSRLTVL.

V gene TRBV7-9 combines with J gene TRBJ1-2, with 10 bases aligning to TRBD1. Germline CDR1 SEHNR, CDR2 FQNEAQ (reference sequence). Unmatched junction bases numbered 12, after V lost 5 bases and J lost 6 bases. CDR3 length equals 16 residues. DNA of the CDR3: TGTGCCAGCAGCACCGGGACAGGGGAAGGTATCAATGGCTACACCTTC. Residues: CASSTGTGEGINGYTF.

This sequence joins TRBV5-1 and TRBJ1-1; D is unresolved. The CDR3 length is 13 residues. Germline CDR1 and CDR2: SGHRS and YFSETQ. V dropped 0 bases and J dropped 14 bases, with 17 bases sitting between them. DNA of the CDR3: TGCGCCAGCAGCTTGGAGGCAGGCCCGAGTAGATTCTTT. This translates into CASSLEAGPSRFF.

The genes are TRBV27 and TRBJ1-1; possible D gene TRBD1, 6 bases. The CDR3 extends over 14 amino acids. The V gene's germline CDR1 is MNHEY and CDR2 SMNVEV (reference sequence). Trimming removed 3 bases at V and 1 base at J, with 9 bases between. CDR3 sequence: CASSFLRGNTEAFF. CDR3 DNA: TGTGCCAGCAGTTTTCTCAGGGGGAACACTGAAGCTTTCTTT.

The chain links TRBV5-1 to TRBJ2-5; D is ambiguous. The germline CDR1 and CDR2 sequences are SGHRS and YFSETQ. V gave up 2 bases and J gave up 3 bases, with 5 bases separating them. The CDR3 has 12 amino acids. This CDR3 is CASSFPEETQYF. Written as DNA, the CDR3 is TGCGCCAGCAGCTTCCCGGAAGAGACCCAGTACTTC.

The gene calls are TRBV18 and TRBJ1-2; 7 bases agree with TRBD1. The CDR3 totals 15 residues. Germline V gives CDR1 KGHSH, CDR2 LQKENI. The V and J ends lost 3 bases and 8 bases, in that order; junction bases with no gene match: 12. The CDR3 reads CASSPQSGGGGGYTF. The DNA for the CDR3 is TGTGCCAGCTCACCCCAAAGTGGAGGGGGCGGCGGCTACACCTTC.

This sequence joins TRBV21-1 and TRBJ2-3; the D call of TRBD1 is as the table states it, not checked on the DNA. TRBV21-1 is labeled a pseudogene. CDR3 length: 14 residues. The CDR3 reads CASRLRTDRDTQYF. CDR3 coding DNA: TGTGCCAGCAGACTGAGGACAGACCGTGATACGCAGTATTTT.

CDR3 bases: TGTGCCAGCAGCGCCCGACAGGGGCCCAGCACTGAAGCTTTCTTT. Protein: CASSARQGPSTEAFF. This sequence joins TRBV7-9 and TRBJ1-1, with 8 bases lining up with TRBD1. CDR3 length: 15 amino acids. Trimming took 5 bases from V and 4 from J; bases not matched to a gene: 9. Germline V gene sequence: CDR1 SEHNR, CDR2 FQNEAQ (reference sequence).

The V call is TRBV7-9, the J call TRBJ1-1; 10 bases agree with TRBD1. The V gene's germline CDR1 is SEHNR and CDR2 FQNEAQ (reference sequence). J was trimmed by 5 bases and V by 5 bases; bases with no gene match: 5. This CDR3 region has 14 residues. The CDR3 DNA sequence: TGTGCCAGCAGCCTGGGACAGGGGACAACTGAAGCTTTCTTT. Amino acids: CASSLGQGTTEAFF.